What follows are 15 T cell receptor beta chains derived from one specimen sequenced in a study of cytomegalovirus exposure and HLA in healthy donors. Both 60 Vbeta primers and 13 Jbeta primers went into the PCR. Clones were read by immunoSEQ multiplex PCR, and TCRdb kept only the in-frame ones, dropping some. The sample shows about 160,000 clones, roughly 82% of them seen only once. The material sequenced was PBMCs. The receptor source for this set is a girl aged 5-17 years in good health and CMV-seropositive.

This chain connects TRBV7-9 to TRBJ1-2; D call uncertain. The CDR3 sequence is 16 residues long. The germline CDR1 and CDR2 sequences are SEHNR and FQNEAQ (reference sequence). V was clipped by 4 bases and J by 8 bases, with 23 bases between them. CDR3 sequence: CASSWADGVEDPGYTF. The CDR3 bases are TGTGCCAGCAGCTGGGCGGACGGGGTGGAAGACCCGGGCTACACCTTC. The complete variable domain, with remaining parts taken from reference TRBV7-9 and TRBJ1-2, reads DTGVSQNPRHKITKRGQNVTFRCDPISEHNRLYWYRQTLGQGPEFLTYFQNEAQLEKSRLLSDRFSAERPKGSFSTLEIQRTEQGDSAMYLCASSWADGVEDPGYTFGSGTRLTVV.

CDR3 sequence: CASSWGEGTEAFF. DNA for the CDR3: TGTGCCAGCAGTTGGGGGGAGGGGACTGAAGCTTTCTTT. The V call is TRBV7-9, the J call TRBJ1-1; tentative D call: TRBD1 (5 bases). Germline V gives CDR1 SEHNR, CDR2 FQNEAQ (reference sequence). CDR3 length equals 13 residues. With 6 bases removed from V and 5 bases from J, the gap between germline ends came to 13 bases.

The chain carries TRBV9 and TRBJ2-1; D is undetermined. CDR3 length: 15 residues. V was pared by 0 bases and J by 0 bases, with 7 bases between. CDR1 is SGDLS, CDR2 YYNGEE, per germline. In DNA, the CDR3 is TGTGCCAGCAGCGTAGGGAGTTTCTCCTACAATGAGCAGTTCTTC. Translating it yields CASSVGSFSYNEQFF.

The gene calls are TRBV15 and TRBJ1-1; D gene uncertain. CDR3 size: 16 residues. Germline V gives CDR1 LNHNV, CDR2 YYDKDF (reference sequence). Trimming took 0 bases from V and 4 from J, leaving 15 bases between them. The CDR3 protein is CATSRDPRGAGTEAFF. CDR3 in DNA: TGTGCCACCAGCAGAGACCCGCGGGGAGCGGGCACTGAAGCTTTCTTT.

This clone has a handful of counts. The chain carries TRBV7-2 and TRBJ2-7; 9 positions agree with TRBD2. Germline V gene sequence: CDR1 SGHTA, CDR2 FQGNSA. The junction had 10 bases not matched to a gene; V was cut back by 5 bases and J by 5 bases. The CDR3 sequence is 15 residues long. The CDR3 loop reads CASSISGGPPHEQYF. The CDR3 DNA is TGTGCCAGCAGCATTAGCGGGGGACCCCCCCACGAGCAGTACTTC.

The chain is built from TRBV9 and TRBJ2-2; TRBD1 matches 10 bases. Germline V gene data show CDR1 as SGDLS and CDR2 as YYNGEE. V lost 3 bases to trimming and J lost 6 bases; unmatched junction nucleotides: 5. CDR3 length: 15 amino acids. The CDR3 loop reads CASSARDRGAGELFF. The CDR3 DNA follows: TGTGCCAGCAGCGCGCGGGACAGGGGAGCCGGGGAGCTGTTTTTT.

The rearrangement uses TRBV30 and TRBJ1-2, with D maybe TRBD1 (5 bases). V was cut by 3 bases and J by 4 bases, with 18 bases left in between. CDR1 GTSNPN and CDR2 SVGIG come from the germline V gene (reference sequence). The CDR3 spans 15 residues. The chain's CDR3 is CAWRAAGTQSYGYTF. The CDR3 nucleotides are TGTGCCTGGAGGGCCGCGGGGACGCAATCCTATGGCTACACCTTC.

V is TRBV5-1 and J is TRBJ2-2; TRBD1 aligns across 7 bases. The CDR3 contains 15 residues. Trimming at V came to 1 base and at J to 4 bases, leaving 4 bases not matched to a gene. Germline lookup yields CDR1 SGHRS and CDR2 YFSETQ. The CDR3 reads CASSLRAGGTGELFF. CDR3 nucleotide sequence: TGCGCCAGCAGCTTGAGAGCAGGGGGCACCGGGGAGCTGTTTTTT. The full variable domain, in which reference TRBV5-1 and TRBJ2-2 provide the parts outside the CDR3, is KAGVTQTPRYLIKTRGQQVTLSCSPISGHRSVSWYQQTPGQGLQFLFEYFSETQRNKGNFPGRFSGRQFSNSRSEMNVSTLELGDSALYLCASSLRAGGTGELFFGEGSRLTVL.

Only a few counts were recorded for this clone. This chain joins TRBV5-1 and TRBJ2-3; no clear D gene. The V end lost 5 bases, the J end lost 1 base, and 8 bases lay between the germline ends. This CDR3 comprises 13 residues. Germline CDR1 and CDR2: SGHRS and YFSETQ. The CDR3 here is CASRSQGTDTQYF. The CDR3 DNA reads as TGCGCCAGCAGGTCCCAGGGCACAGATACGCAGTATTTT.

This chain connects TRBV7-9 to TRBJ2-5, with D perhaps matching TRBD1 (7 bases). Germline loops: CDR1 SEHNR, CDR2 FQNEAQ (reference sequence). The germline V and J ends were trimmed by 4 bases and 4 bases, with 16 bases remaining between them. This CDR3 spans 15 amino acids. The CDR3 coding sequence is TGTGCCAGCAGCTCCGTCAGGGGGGCCTTAGAGACCCAGTACTTC. It encodes CASSSVRGALETQYF.

As regards this clone: The sample carries other DNA sequences with the same CDR3. V usage is TRBV4-3 and J usage is TRBJ1-1; D remains unclear. V shed 0 bases and J shed 3 bases, with 8 bases lying between them. This CDR3 has 14 residues. Germline loops: CDR1 LGHNA, CDR2 YSLEER. CDR3 in DNA: TGCGCCAGCAGCCAAGATCGCGGGGACACTGAAGCTTTCTTT. Protein: CASSQDRGDTEAFF.

The chain couples TRBV6-5 to TRBJ1-2; D possibly corresponds to TRBD1 (6 bases). CDR3 length equals 15 residues. Germline CDR1 and CDR2: MNHEY and SVGAGI. V was clipped by 6 bases and J by 4 bases, with 18 bases between them. CDR3 sequence reads: CASRNRAPGLYGYTF. The CDR3 nucleotides read TGTGCCAGCAGAAACAGGGCCCCCGGCCTCTATGGCTACACCTTC.

DNA for the CDR3: TGTGCCAGCAGCCCTAGACAGGGACTCAATCAGCCCCAGCATTTT. It encodes CASSPRQGLNQPQHF. The chain carries TRBV5-8 and TRBJ1-5; TRBD1 aligns across 7 bases. V lost 4 bases, J lost 3 bases, and 7 bases stayed unmatched. Germline V gene data show CDR1 as SGHTS and CDR2 as YDEGEE. The CDR3 loop spans 15 amino acids.

The V call is TRBV28, the J call TRBJ1-4; D remains unclear. Between the trimmed V and J ends, which lost 10 bases and 5 bases, there was a span of 23 bases. Germline-derived CDR1 and CDR2 are MDHEN and SYDVKM. The CDR3 has 16 amino acids. Written as DNA, the CDR3 is TGTGCCACCCTGCCGTGGCAGCCGACTCGCAATGAAAAACTGTTTTTT. Translation gives CATLPWQPTRNEKLFF.

The chain has TRBV2 and TRBJ1-4, with D possibly being TRBD1 (6 bases). Germline V gives CDR1 SNHLY, CDR2 FYNNEI. The CDR3 length is 14 residues. Trimming stripped 1 base from V and 5 bases from J, with 8 bases between. The CDR3 protein is CASSEVGQNEKLFF. The CDR3 DNA sequence: TGTGCCAGCAGTGAAGTAGGACAGAATGAAAAACTGTTTTTT.